Below are 27 T cell receptor beta chains sequenced from a single sample in a study of CD8 T cells in Susac syndrome. Random hexamers served to reverse transcribe roughly 0.45 to 1 ug RNA. Via MiXCR, TCRdb re-called the immunoSEQ multiplex PCR reads, giving one row per CDR3 protein. Of about 140,000 distinct CDR3 sequences detected, roughly 94% appear once; the ten largest clones hold about 0.14%. The sample consisted of CD4+ T cells from PBMCs. The receptor source for this set is a human donor with Susac syndrome.

CDR3 region: CASSLDPNSGYEQYF. The CDR3 coding sequence is TGTGCCAGCAGCTTAGATCCCAATAGCGGCTACGAGCAGTACTTC. The chain recombines TRBV11-2 with TRBJ2-7; D might be TRBD2 (6 bases). With 0 bases removed from V and 3 bases from J, the gap between germline ends came to 12 bases. The CDR3 loop spans 15 amino acids. Germline-derived CDR1 and CDR2 are SGHAT and FQNNGV.

This chain joins TRBV6-4 and TRBJ2-3; 12 bases are a match to TRBD2. The CDR3 has 14 amino acids. The germline CDR1 and CDR2 sequences are MRHNA and SNTAGT. Unmatched junction bases numbered 1, after V lost 5 bases and J lost 4 bases. The CDR3 DNA follows: TGTGCCAGCAGTTCTAGCGGGGGGGCAGATACGCAGTATTTT. Its translation: CASSSSGGADTQYF.

The V call is TRBV7-2, the J call TRBJ2-7; unclear D gene. This CDR3 spans 11 amino acids. V was clipped by 5 bases and J by 2 bases, with 4 bases between them. The germline CDR1 and CDR2 sequences are SGHTA and FQGNSA. DNA of the CDR3: TGTGCCAGCAGCGTAACCTACGAGCAGTACTTC. Translated: CASSVTYEQYF. The complete variable domain, with remaining parts taken from reference TRBV7-2 and TRBJ2-7, reads GAGVSQSPSNKVTEKGKDVELRCDPISGHTALYWYRQSLGQGLEFLIYFQGNSAPDKSGLPSDRFSAERTGGSVSTLTIQRTQQEDSAVYLCASSVTYEQYFGPGTRLTVT.

This clonotype has more than one count but fewer than ten. The chain couples TRBV12-3 or TRBV12-4 to TRBJ2-6, with D possibly TRBD1 on 6 matching bases. Deletions cut 5 bases from V and 0 bases from J, with 11 bases between. The CDR3 contains 16 residues. Here the CDR3 DNA reads TGTGCCAGCAGTGTCACAGGGAGCTCTGGGGCCAACGTCCTGACTTTC. It is translated as CASSVTGSSGANVLTF.

The rearrangement links TRBV4-1 to TRBJ2-3; D remains unclear. The CDR3 runs 13 residues. Trimming cost V 1 base and J 5 bases, with 7 bases left between them. CDR1 and CDR2 from the germline V gene are MGHRA and YSYEKL. Written as DNA, the CDR3 is TGCGCCAGCAGCCAAGGTCCAGAAGATACGCAGTATTTT. Amino acids: CASSQGPEDTQYF.

V and J are TRBV7-9 and TRBJ1-2; D not certain. Germline CDR1 SEHNR, CDR2 FQNEAQ (reference sequence). CDR3 length equals 12 residues. Deletions cut 6 bases from V and 8 bases from J, with 13 bases between. The CDR3 is CASSSDLGGYTF. DNA of the CDR3: TGTGCCAGCAGTTCGGACCTGGGGGGCTACACCTTC.

The chain combines TRBV2 with TRBJ1-2; the match to TRBD1 covers 9 bases. The CDR3 runs 14 residues. Germline assignment: CDR1 SNHLY and CDR2 FYNNEI. Germline trimming cut 4 bases from V and 4 bases from J; bases unmatched to any gene: 4. Written as DNA, the CDR3 is TGTGCCAGCAGTGTTGGGACAGGGAGCTATGGCTACACCTTC. Encoded protein: CASSVGTGSYGYTF.

Only one count was recorded for this clonotype. The chain joins TRBV21-1 to TRBJ2-1; no check of the table's D call, TRBD2, against the DNA was made. TRBV21-1 is a pseudogene segment. CDR3 length equals 15 residues. CDR3 sequence reads: CASSARLAHYNEQFF. CDR3 DNA: TGTGCCAGCAGCGCCCGACTAGCGCACTACAATGAGCAGTTCTTC.

The V and J genes are TRBV2 and TRBJ2-5, with 11 bases that match TRBD2. V lost 6 bases to trimming and J lost 2 bases; unmatched junction nucleotides: 8. Germline assignment: CDR1 SNHLY and CDR2 FYNNEI. The length of the CDR3 is 16 residues. In DNA form, the CDR3 reads TGTGCCAGCAGGAGCGCGGGACTAGCGGAGCAAGAGACCCAGTACTTC. Translated: CASRSAGLAEQETQYF.

V is TRBV9 and J is TRBJ2-5; possibly TRBD2 for D (6 bases). CDR1 and CDR2 from the germline V gene are SGDLS and YYNGEE. CDR3 length: 14 residues. V lost 4 bases and J lost 2, with 12 bases in between. The CDR3 DNA is TGTGCCAGCAGCTCCGGAGGGATACAAGAGACCCAGTACTTC. Encoded protein: CASSSGGIQETQYF.

The chain recombines TRBV20-1 with TRBJ2-2; 11 bases align to TRBD2. CDR3 size: 15 residues. Germline V gene data show CDR1 as DFQATT and CDR2 as SNEGSKA (reference sequence). V gave up 0 bases and J gave up 7 bases; unmatched junction bases: 4. The CDR3 DNA sequence: TGCAGTGCTAGAGACCCGGGACTAGCGGACGGGGAGCTGTTTTTT. Translation gives CSARDPGLADGELFF.

This chain links TRBV12-3 or TRBV12-4 with TRBJ2-5; a weak D match, TRBD1 (5 bases). The CDR3 is 14 residues long. Trimming took off 4 bases at V and 5 bases at J, with 14 bases between the two ends. The DNA for the CDR3 is TGTGCCAGCAGTTCCCAGGGTGCGGAGGAGACCCAGTACTTC. As protein: CASSSQGAEETQYF.

The chain combines TRBV20-1 with TRBJ1-1; no clear D gene. The CDR3 has 13 residues. V shed 6 bases and J shed 5 bases, with 16 bases lying between them. CDR1 is DFQATT, CDR2 SNEGSKA, per germline (reference sequence). CDR3 sequence (DNA): TGCAGTGCCACGACTGGGCTAGGGACTGAAGCTTTCTTT. It codes for CSATTGLGTEAFF.

The rearrangement links TRBV15 to TRBJ1-1; 8 bases map to TRBD1. CDR1 is LNHNV and CDR2 is YYDKDF in the germline V gene (reference sequence). The CDR3 has 14 amino acids. Germline trimming cut 0 bases from V and 7 bases from J; bases unmatched to any gene: 4. The DNA for the CDR3 is TGTGCCACCAGCAGAGAAGTCGACAGGGGTGAAGCTTTCTTT. It specifies CATSREVDRGEAFF.

The chain links TRBV24-1 to TRBJ1-5; no firm D call. CDR1 and CDR2 (germline): KGHDR, SFDVKD. The ends were cut back, 9 bases at V and 3 bases at J, with 8 bases in the middle. The CDR3 runs 12 residues. CDR3 protein: CATSGLNQPQHF. The CDR3, as DNA: TGTGCCACCTCCGGGCTCAATCAGCCCCAGCATTTT.

The chain joins TRBV24-1 to TRBJ2-2, with D perhaps matching TRBD1 (6 bases). V shed 6 bases and J shed 6 bases, with 13 bases lying between them. The germline V gene encodes CDR1 KGHDR and CDR2 SFDVKD. The CDR3 runs to 14 residues. CDR3 sequence reads: CATSSTGSSGELFF. CDR3 bases: TGTGCCACCAGTTCGACAGGATCGTCCGGGGAGCTGTTTTTT.

V gene TRBV20-1 combines with J gene TRBJ2-5; D remains unclear. The CDR3 totals 15 residues. V was shortened by 4 bases and J by 3 bases, with 18 bases between the two germline ends. The germline CDR1 and CDR2 sequences are DFQATT and SNEGSKA (reference sequence). Here the CDR3 DNA reads TGCAGTGCTACTCCCCTTCGGAAGCTCGAAGAGACCCAGTACTTC. It codes for CSATPLRKLEETQYF.

The rearrangement uses TRBV11-1 and TRBJ2-7, with 12 bases aligning to TRBD2. The length of the CDR3 is 15 residues. The trim removed 3 bases at V and 2 bases at J, leaving 2 bases unmatched. CDR1 SGHAT and CDR2 FQDESV come from the germline V gene (reference sequence). The CDR3 DNA reads as TGTGCCAGCAGCTTCCTAGCGGGAGGGGCCTACGAGCAGTACTTC. This translates into CASSFLAGGAYEQYF.

V usage is TRBV20-1 and J usage is TRBJ2-7, with 10 bases identical to TRBD1. V shed 2 bases and J 4 bases; nucleotides not matched to a gene: 17. The CDR3 length is 18 residues. Germline CDR1 is DFQATT and CDR2 is SNEGSKA (reference sequence). In nucleotides, the CDR3 is TGCAGTGCTAGACCTAACCTGGGACAGGGGAGGAAGTTGTACGAGCAGTACTTC. This sequence encodes CSARPNLGQGRKLYEQYF.

The chain links TRBV27 to TRBJ1-6; D is unclear. V was trimmed by 3 bases and J by 9 bases, leaving 9 bases between them. Germline loops: CDR1 MNHEY, CDR2 SMNVEV (reference sequence). The CDR3 length is 13 residues. The CDR3 nucleotides are TGTGCCAGCAGTTTGGCTGGCGGTTCACCCCTCCACTTT. Translating it yields CASSLAGGSPLHF.

The chain links TRBV30 to TRBJ2-1; 8 positions agree with TRBD2. The CDR3 totals 14 residues. Germline-derived CDR1 and CDR2 are GTSNPN and SVGIG (reference sequence). The trim removed 0 bases at V and 4 bases at J, leaving 2 bases unmatched. CDR3 sequence reads: CAWSVGTSYNEQFF. In nucleotides, the CDR3 is TGTGCCTGGAGTGTCGGGACTAGTTACAATGAGCAGTTCTTC.

This chain joins TRBV29-1 and TRBJ2-5, with D perhaps TRBD2 (5 bases). The V and J ends lost 4 bases and 2 bases respectively, with 14 bases between them. This CDR3 contains 14 residues. CDR1 SQVTM and CDR2 ANQGSEA come from the germline V gene. The DNA of the CDR3 is TGCAGCGTTGCGGGGTCCCCTAGGCAAGAGACCCAGTACTTC. Translated, it gives CSVAGSPRQETQYF.

Only one count was recorded for this clonotype. The chain has TRBV20-1 and TRBJ2-3, with unresolved D. The V and J ends lost 1 base and 6 bases respectively, with 11 bases between them. Germline CDR1 reads DFQATT; CDR2 reads SNEGSKA (reference sequence). This CDR3 is 13 amino acids long. CDR3 coding DNA: TGCAGTGCTAGAGGACGGGCCGCGGATACGCAGTATTTT. It yields the protein CSARGRAADTQYF.

V is TRBV5-4 and J is TRBJ2-1, with D possibly TRBD1 on 6 matching bases. The CDR3 length is 13 residues. Germline V gene sequence: CDR1 SGHNT, CDR2 YYREEE (reference sequence). Trimming left V 5 bases short and J 4 bases short, with 10 bases between. The CDR3 nucleotides are TGTGCCAGCAGTTACACAGGGTACAATGAGCAGTTCTTC. This gives the protein CASSYTGYNEQFF.

J is TRBJ2-1 and V is TRBV30; D is possibly TRBD2 (6 bases). Germline V CDR1 and CDR2: GTSNPN, SVGIG (reference sequence). The CDR3 is 14 residues long. Trimming shortened V by 3 bases and J by 8 bases, and 17 bases separated the two germline ends. The CDR3 DNA reads as TGTGCCTGGAGGTCGACTAGGGACCACCATGAGCAGTTCTTC. Encoded protein: CAWRSTRDHHEQFF.

V is TRBV4-3 and J is TRBJ2-5; D possibly corresponds to TRBD2 (6 bases). CDR1 is LGHNA, CDR2 YSLEER, per germline. The CDR3 sequence is 15 residues long. V dropped 0 bases and J dropped 4 bases, with 12 bases sitting between them. The CDR3 here is CASSQDPGRGETQYF. Here the CDR3 DNA reads TGCGCCAGCAGCCAAGATCCCGGGAGAGGAGAGACCCAGTACTTC.

This clonotype was counted a single time. This rearrangement joins TRBV15 to TRBJ2-1; 12 bases match TRBD2. The CDR3 spans 17 residues. The germline V gene encodes CDR1 LNHNV and CDR2 YYDKDF (reference sequence). V trimming: 0 bases; J trimming: 9 bases; junction bases outside the gene matches: 9. The CDR3 nucleotides read TGTGCCACCAGCAGAGAAACTAGCGGGAGGCGAAACGGTGAGCAGTTCTTC. Residues: CATSRETSGRRNGEQFF.